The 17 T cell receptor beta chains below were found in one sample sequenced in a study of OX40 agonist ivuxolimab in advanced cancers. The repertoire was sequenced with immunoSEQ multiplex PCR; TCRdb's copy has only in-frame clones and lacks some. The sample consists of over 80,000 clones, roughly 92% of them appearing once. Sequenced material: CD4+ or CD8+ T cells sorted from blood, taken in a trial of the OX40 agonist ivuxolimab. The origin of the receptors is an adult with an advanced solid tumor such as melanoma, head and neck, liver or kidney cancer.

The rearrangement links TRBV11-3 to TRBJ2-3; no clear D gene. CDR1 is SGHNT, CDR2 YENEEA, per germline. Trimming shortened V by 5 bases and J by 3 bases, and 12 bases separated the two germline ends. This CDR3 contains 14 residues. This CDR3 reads CASSPAWGTDTQYF. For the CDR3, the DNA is TGTGCCAGCAGCCCCGCGTGGGGTACAGATACGCAGTATTTT. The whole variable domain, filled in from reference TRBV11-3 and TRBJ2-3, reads EAGVVQSPRYKIIEKKQPVAFWCNPISGHNTLYWYLQNLGQGPELLIRYENEEAVDDSQLPKDRFSAERLKGVDSTLKIQPAELGDSAVYLCASSPAWGTDTQYFGPGTRLTVL.

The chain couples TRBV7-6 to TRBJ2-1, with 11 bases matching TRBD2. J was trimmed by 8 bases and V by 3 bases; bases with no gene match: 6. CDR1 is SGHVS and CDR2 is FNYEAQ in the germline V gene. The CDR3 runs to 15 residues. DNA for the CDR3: TGTGCCAGCAGCTTTACTAGCGGGAGCGTCTATGAGCAGTTCTTC. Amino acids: CASSFTSGSVYEQFF.

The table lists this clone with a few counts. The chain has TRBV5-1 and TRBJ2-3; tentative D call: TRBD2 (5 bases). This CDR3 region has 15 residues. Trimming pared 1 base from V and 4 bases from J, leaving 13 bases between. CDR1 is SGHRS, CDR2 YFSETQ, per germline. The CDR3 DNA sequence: TGCGCCAGCAGCTTGTCGGGAACCAAATCAGATACGCAGTATTTT. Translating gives CASSLSGTKSDTQYF.

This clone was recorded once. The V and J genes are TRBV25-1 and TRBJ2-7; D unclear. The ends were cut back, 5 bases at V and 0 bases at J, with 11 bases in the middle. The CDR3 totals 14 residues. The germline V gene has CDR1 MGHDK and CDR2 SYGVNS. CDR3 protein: CASSRGANSYEQYF. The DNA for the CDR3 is TGTGCCAGCAGTCGAGGAGCTAACTCCTACGAGCAGTACTTC.

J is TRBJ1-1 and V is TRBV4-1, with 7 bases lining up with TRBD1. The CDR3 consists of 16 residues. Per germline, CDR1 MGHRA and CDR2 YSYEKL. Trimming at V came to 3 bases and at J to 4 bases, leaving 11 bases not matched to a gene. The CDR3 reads CASSHRRGEGATEAFF. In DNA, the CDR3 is TGCGCCAGCAGCCACCGACGGGGAGAGGGGGCCACTGAAGCTTTCTTT.

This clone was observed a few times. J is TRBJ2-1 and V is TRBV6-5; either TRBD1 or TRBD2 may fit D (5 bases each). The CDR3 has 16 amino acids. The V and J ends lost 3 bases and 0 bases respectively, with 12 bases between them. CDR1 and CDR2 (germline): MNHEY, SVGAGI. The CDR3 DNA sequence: TGTGCCAGCAGTTATTGGGGGAGAGGCTCCTACAATGAGCAGTTCTTC. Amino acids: CASSYWGRGSYNEQFF.

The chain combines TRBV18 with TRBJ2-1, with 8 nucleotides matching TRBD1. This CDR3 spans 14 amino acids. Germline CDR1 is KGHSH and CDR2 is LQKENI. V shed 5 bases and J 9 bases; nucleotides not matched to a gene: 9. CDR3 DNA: TGTGCCAGCTCAGGACAGGGCGCCGACAGTGAGCAGTTCTTC. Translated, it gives CASSGQGADSEQFF.

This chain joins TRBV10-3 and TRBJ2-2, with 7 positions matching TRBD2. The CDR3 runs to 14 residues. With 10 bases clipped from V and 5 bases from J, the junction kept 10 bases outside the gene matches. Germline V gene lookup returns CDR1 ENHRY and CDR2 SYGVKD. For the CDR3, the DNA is TGTGCCACCGTTCGGGCGGGAGAAACCGGGGAGCTGTTTTTT. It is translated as CATVRAGETGELFF.

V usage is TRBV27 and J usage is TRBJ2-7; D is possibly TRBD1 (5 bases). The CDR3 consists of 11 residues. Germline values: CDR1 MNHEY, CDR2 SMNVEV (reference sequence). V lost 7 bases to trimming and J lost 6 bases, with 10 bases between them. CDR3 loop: CASTSGLEQYF. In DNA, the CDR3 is TGTGCCAGCACCTCAGGGCTCGAGCAGTACTTC.

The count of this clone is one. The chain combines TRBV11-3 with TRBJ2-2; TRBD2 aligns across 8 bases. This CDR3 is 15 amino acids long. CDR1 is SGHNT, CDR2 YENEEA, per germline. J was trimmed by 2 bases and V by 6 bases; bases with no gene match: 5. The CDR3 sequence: CASSRLAGNTGELFF. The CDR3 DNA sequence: TGTGCCAGCAGTAGGCTAGCGGGTAACACCGGGGAGCTGTTTTTT. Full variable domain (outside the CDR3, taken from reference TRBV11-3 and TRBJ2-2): EAGVVQSPRYKIIEKKQPVAFWCNPISGHNTLYWYLQNLGQGPELLIRYENEEAVDDSQLPKDRFSAERLKGVDSTLKIQPAELGDSAVYLCASSRLAGNTGELFFGEGSRLTVL.

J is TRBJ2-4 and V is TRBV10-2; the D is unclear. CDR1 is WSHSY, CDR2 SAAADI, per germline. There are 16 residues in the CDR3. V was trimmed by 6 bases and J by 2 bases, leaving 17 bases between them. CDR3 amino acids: CASRGGGEVTKNIQYF. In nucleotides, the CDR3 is TGCGCCAGCAGGGGTGGTGGAGAGGTAACCAAAAACATTCAGTACTTC.

In DNA, the CDR3 is TGTGCCAGCAGCTTAGACATCTCGGGTAGGCGGGAGAATTACGAGCAGTACTTC. Its protein product is CASSLDISGRRENYEQYF. This chain connects TRBV11-2 to TRBJ2-7; 7 bases are a match to TRBD2. The V gene end was trimmed by 0 bases and the J gene end by 4 bases; junction bases not matched to a gene: 15. CDR3 size: 18 residues. Per the germline V gene, CDR1 is SGHAT and CDR2 is FQNNGV.

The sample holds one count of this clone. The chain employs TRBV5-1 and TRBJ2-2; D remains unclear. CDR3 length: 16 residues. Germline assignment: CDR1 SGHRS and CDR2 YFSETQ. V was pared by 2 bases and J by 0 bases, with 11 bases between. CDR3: CASSFSSVTNTGELFF. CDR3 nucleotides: TGCGCCAGCAGCTTCTCTTCCGTTACGAACACCGGGGAGCTGTTTTTT.

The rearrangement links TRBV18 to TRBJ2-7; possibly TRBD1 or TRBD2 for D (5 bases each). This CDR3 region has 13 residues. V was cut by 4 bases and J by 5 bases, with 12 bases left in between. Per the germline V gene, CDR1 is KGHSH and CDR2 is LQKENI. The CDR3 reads CASSRGTDDEQYF. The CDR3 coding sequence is TGTGCCAGCTCACGTGGGACCGACGACGAGCAGTACTTC.

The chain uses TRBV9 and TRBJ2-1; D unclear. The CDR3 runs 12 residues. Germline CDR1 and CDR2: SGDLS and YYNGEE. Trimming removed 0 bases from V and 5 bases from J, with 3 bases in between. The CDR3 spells CASSVANNEQFF. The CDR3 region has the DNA TGTGCCAGCAGCGTAGCGAACAATGAGCAGTTCTTC.

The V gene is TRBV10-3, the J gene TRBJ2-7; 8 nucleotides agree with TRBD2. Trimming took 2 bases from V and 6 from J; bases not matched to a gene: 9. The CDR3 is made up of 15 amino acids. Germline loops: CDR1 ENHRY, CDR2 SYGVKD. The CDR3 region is CAISERSGSYSEQYF. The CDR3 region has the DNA TGTGCCATCAGTGAGAGGAGCGGGAGCTATTCCGAGCAGTACTTC.

The CDR3 DNA follows: TGTGCCAGTATCATACCAGGGAGCCATCAGCCCCAGCATTTT. Translating gives CASIIPGSHQPQHF. This chain uses TRBV19 with TRBJ1-5, with D perhaps matching TRBD1 (5 bases). CDR3 size: 14 residues. Trimming removed 7 bases at V and 5 bases at J, with 15 bases between. In germline, CDR1 is LNHDA, CDR2 SQIVND (reference sequence).